Included here is one TCR beta chain sequence, with context. Its target is not known. Clones were read by immunoSEQ multiplex PCR, and TCRdb kept only the in-frame ones, dropping some. The table has some 120,000 clones, around nine tenths seen once. V gave up 4 bases and J gave up 0 bases, with 12 bases separating them. Germline-derived CDR1 and CDR2 are SNHLY and FYNNEI. This CDR3 is built from 15 residues. This sample is part of a study of T cell responses to AZD1222 COVID-19 vaccine. Study outcomes and limitations: Among spike-specific TCRs, nearly half reportedly target unmutated variant regions. Vaccine-associated CD4 TCRs ranged over spike, dominating at 160-218 and 743-854. Possibly, clonal diversity was underestimated; donors were largely white British and included more females.

This clonotype was obtained from an adult in good health. The sample was peripheral blood, taken on day 0 of AZD1222 vaccination. The chain links TRBV2 to TRBJ1-1; possibly TRBD1 for D (5 bases). The DNA of the CDR3 is TGTGCCAGCAGTGTAGCGGGGCGAATGAACACTGAAGCTTTCTTT. It translates to CASSVAGRMNTEAFF.